Detailed here is one TCR beta chain. The antigen it binds to is not known. No base quality information exists; no much larger clone differs at one position. This sample stems from a study of blood T cell repertoires in COVID-19 (dated by TCRdb to the early 2020s). At the level of the whole study: The collaborator samples originated in the United States, Italy and Spain and spanned the acute and convalescent phases of COVID-19. Samples came from the ongoing ImmuneRACE study (first 160 participants) plus 1,254 subjects from 6 global collaborators. The dataset comprised deeply sampled blood TCRbeta repertoires from subjects exposed to, actively infected with, or recovered from COVID-19. Where available, HLA class I and class II types were taken from metadata supplied by the sample provider and were not determined by assay-based typing. The repertoires were released in a freely available public database meant as a resource for research on the immune response to SARS-CoV-2. The material from the prospective study consisted of cDNA or gDNA derived from T cells, B-cell-depleted T cells, or PBMCs. A de-identified subject ID, COVID-19 status, age in years and sex were almost always included in the sample metadata.

Participants in the prospective study were aged about 18 to 95 years, lived in 20 to 25 United States geographic areas, and enrolled through a virtual design. In the prospective study, cohorts were assigned on the basis of participant-reported clinical history obtained from a screening survey and a study questionnaire. ImmuneRACE Cohort 3 recovered participants were defined by two consecutive negative NP/OP PCR tests, healthcare professional clearance, or symptom resolution. In the prospective study, whole blood, serum and a nasopharyngeal or oropharyngeal swab were collected from each participant by mobile phlebotomists. Over a roughly 2-month period, participants in the prospective study had the option of providing additional blood draws and questionnaires. Before DNA extraction, blood samples from the prospective study were shipped at room temperature or frozen. The CDR3 numbers 14 residues from cysteine through phenylalanine. The DNA shown is the 42-base CDR3, in frame from base 1. From V the trimming removes 4 bases and from J it removes 4 bases, while the gene matches leave 7 bases of the junction unaccounted for. In the germline V gene, CDR1 corresponds to MDHEN and CDR2 to SYDVKM.

What the work shows at the level of the full study, not this receptor alone: The quantity of clinical and demographic metadata differed by source and by participant and was supplied without curation.

The immunoSEQ Assay, a bias-controlled multiplex PCR, was used to amplify TCRbeta CDR3 regions from genomic DNA. Processing in the source paper ran as follows. Within the assay, amplification of reference gene primers was used to estimate how many nucleated cells each sample contained. Sequence reads were collapsed and filtered to measure the absolute abundance of every unique TCRbeta CDR3 rearrangement. Productive Simpson clonality was computed per sample as the square root of Simpson's diversity index over productive rearrangements. Sourced from immuneACCESS, this table was stored by TCRdb with only in-frame sequences that have V and J called. A share of the clones is absent; for the studies checked, an unresolved V gene accounts for under half, and the remainder has no known explanation. V and J calls and clone size are those listed in that table; D and trimming were worked out from the DNA. In all, the sample holds 450,000 or so clones, and around 91% of those were seen once. Jointly, the top ten make up 0.6% of the sample.

The receptor was isolated from a man in his late teens or twenties who had recovered from COVID-19. Sequenced: PBMCs or T cells enriched from blood (not recorded which). The V gene is TRBV28 and the J gene is TRBJ2-7; 7 bases in the junction line up with TRBD1. CDR3 reads: CASSWGPDRYEQYF. The DNA sequence is as follows: TGTGCCAGCAGTTGGGGGCCGGACAGGTACGAGCAGTACTTC.